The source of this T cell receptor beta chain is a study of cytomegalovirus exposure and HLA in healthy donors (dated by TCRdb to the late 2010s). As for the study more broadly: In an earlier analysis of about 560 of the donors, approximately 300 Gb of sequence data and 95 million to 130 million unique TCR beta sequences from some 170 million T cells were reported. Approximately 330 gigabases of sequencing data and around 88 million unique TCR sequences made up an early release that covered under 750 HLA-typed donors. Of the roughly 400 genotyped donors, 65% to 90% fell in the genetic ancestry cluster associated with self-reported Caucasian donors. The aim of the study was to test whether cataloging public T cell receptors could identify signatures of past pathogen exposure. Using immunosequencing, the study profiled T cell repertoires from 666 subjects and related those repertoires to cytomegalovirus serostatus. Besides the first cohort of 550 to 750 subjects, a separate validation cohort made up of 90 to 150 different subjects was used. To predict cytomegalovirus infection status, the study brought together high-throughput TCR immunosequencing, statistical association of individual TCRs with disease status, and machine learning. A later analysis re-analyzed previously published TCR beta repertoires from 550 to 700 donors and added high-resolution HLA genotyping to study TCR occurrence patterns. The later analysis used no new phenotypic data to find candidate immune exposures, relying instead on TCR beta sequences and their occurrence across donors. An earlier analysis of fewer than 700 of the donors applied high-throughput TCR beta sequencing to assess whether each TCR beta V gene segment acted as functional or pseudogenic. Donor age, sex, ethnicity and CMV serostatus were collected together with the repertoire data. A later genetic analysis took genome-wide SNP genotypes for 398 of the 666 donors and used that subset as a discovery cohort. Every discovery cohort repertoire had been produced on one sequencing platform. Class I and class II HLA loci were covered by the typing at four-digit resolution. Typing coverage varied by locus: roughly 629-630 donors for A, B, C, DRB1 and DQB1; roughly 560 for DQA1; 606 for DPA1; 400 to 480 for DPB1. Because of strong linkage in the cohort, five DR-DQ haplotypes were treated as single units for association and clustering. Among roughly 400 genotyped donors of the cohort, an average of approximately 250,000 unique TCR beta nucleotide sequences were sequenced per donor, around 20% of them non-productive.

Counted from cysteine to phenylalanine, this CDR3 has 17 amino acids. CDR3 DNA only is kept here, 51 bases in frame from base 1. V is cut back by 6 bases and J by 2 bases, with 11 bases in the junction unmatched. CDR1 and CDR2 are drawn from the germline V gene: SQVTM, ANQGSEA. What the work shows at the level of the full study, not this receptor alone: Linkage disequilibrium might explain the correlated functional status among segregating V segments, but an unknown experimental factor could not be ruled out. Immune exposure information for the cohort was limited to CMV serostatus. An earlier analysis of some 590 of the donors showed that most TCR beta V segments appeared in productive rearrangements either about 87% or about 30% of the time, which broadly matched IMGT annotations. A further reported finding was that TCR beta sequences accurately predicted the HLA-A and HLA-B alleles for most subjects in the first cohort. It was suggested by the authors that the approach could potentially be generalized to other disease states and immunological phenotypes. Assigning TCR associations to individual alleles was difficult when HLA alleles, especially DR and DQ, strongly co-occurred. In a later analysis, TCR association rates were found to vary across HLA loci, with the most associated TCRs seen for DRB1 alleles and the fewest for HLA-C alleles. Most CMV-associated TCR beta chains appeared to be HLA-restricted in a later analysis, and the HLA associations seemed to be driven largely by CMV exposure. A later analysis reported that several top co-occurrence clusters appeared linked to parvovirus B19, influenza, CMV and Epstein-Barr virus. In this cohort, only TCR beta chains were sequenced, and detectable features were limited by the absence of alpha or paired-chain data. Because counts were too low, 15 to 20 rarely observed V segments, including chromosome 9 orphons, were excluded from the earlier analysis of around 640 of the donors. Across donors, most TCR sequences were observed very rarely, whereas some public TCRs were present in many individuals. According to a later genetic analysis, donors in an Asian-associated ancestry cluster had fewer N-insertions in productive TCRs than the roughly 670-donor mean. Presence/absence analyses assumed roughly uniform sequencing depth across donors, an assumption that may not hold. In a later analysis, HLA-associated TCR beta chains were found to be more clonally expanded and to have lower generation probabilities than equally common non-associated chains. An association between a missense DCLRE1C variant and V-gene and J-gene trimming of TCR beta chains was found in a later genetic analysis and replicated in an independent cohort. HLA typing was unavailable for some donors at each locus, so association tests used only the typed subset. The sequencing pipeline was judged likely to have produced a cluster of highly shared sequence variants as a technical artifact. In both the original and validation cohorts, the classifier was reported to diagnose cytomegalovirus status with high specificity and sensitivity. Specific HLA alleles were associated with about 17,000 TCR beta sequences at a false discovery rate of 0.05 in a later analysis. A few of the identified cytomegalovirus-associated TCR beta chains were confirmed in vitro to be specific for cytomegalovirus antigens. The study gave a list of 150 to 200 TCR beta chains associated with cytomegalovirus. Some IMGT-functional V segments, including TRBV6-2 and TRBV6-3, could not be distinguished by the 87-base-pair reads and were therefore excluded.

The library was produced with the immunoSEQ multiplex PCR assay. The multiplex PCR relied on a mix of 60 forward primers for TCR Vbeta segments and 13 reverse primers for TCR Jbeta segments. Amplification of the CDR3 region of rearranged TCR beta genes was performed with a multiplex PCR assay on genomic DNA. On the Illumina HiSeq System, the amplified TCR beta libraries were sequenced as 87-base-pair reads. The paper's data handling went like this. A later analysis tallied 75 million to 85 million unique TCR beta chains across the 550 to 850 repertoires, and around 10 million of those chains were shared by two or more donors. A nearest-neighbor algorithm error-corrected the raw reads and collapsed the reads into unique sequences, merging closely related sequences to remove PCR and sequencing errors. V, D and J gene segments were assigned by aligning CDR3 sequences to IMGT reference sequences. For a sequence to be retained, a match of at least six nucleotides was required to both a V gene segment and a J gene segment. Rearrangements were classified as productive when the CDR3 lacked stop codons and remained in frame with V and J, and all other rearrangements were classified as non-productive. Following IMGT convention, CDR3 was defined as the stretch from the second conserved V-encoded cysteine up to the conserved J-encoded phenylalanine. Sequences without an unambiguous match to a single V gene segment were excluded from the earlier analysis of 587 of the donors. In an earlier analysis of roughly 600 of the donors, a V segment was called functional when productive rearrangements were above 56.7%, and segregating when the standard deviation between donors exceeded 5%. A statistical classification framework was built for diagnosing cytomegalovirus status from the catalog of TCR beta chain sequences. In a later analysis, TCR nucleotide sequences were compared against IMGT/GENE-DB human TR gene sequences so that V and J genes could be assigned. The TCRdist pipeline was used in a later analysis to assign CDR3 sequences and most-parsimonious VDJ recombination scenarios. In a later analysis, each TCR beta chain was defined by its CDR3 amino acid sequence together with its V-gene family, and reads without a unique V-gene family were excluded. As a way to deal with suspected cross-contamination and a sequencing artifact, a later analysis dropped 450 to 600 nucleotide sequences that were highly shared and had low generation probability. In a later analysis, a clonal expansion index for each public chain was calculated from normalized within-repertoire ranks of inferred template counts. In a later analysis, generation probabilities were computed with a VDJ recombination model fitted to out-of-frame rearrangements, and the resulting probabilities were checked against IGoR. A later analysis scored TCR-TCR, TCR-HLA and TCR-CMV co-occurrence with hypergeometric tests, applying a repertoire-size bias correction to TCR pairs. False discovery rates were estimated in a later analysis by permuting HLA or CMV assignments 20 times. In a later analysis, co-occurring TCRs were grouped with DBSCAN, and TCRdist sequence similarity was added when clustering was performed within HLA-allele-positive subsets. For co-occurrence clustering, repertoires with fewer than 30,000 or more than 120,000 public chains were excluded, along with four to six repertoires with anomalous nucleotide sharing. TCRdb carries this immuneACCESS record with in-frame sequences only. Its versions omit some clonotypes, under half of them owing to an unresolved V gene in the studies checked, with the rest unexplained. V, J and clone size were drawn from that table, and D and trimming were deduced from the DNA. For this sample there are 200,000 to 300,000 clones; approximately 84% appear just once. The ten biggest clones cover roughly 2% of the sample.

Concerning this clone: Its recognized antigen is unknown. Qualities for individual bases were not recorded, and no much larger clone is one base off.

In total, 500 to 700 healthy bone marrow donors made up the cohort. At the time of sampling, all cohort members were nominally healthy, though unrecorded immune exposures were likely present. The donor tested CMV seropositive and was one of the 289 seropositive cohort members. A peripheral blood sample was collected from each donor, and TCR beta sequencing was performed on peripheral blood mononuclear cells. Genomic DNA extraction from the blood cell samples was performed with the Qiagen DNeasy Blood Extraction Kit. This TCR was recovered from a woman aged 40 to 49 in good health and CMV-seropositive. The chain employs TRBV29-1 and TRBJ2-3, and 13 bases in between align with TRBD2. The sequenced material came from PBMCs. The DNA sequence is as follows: TGCAGCGTCAGGAAACGGGGGACTAGCGGGATCACAGATACGCAGTATTTT. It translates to CSVRKRGTSGITDTQYF.